A single sample is the source of the 27 T cell receptor beta chains below, sequenced in a study of technical replicates of blood from a few donors. The data were produced by immunoSEQ multiplex PCR, yet TCRdb's version contains in-frame clones alone and is incomplete. The sample holds just over 95,000 clones, about 94% seen once. Sequencing was performed on T cells isolated from PBMCs. The receptors were gathered from a human donor in good health.

This chain connects TRBV30 to TRBJ1-1, with D perhaps matching TRBD1 (5 bases). Germline CDR1 reads GTSNPN; CDR2 reads SVGIG (reference sequence). The CDR3 runs to 13 residues. Deletions cut 2 bases from V and 2 bases from J, with 9 bases between. CDR3 sequence (DNA): TGTGCCTGGAGTTGGGACTCCAACACTGAAGCTTTCTTT. It encodes CAWSWDSNTEAFF.

J is TRBJ1-1 and V is TRBV18; D possibly corresponds to TRBD1 (5 bases). The ends were cut back, 2 bases at V and 5 bases at J, with 15 bases in the middle. The CDR3 runs to 15 residues. Germline V lookup: CDR1 KGHSH, CDR2 LQKENI. The CDR3 DNA is TGTGCCAGCTCACCAGGAAGCAGGGTGGAGACTGAAGCTTTCTTT. Residues: CASSPGSRVETEAFF.

The CDR3, as DNA: TGTGCCAGCAGCTTAGCCGCGGGGGATTACAATGAGCAGTTCTTC. Translation gives CASSLAAGDYNEQFF. V is TRBV11-1 and J is TRBJ2-1; 7 nucleotides agree with TRBD2. The trim removed 0 bases at V and 4 bases at J, leaving 3 bases unmatched. The CDR3 length is 15 residues. Germline assignment: CDR1 SGHAT and CDR2 FQDESV (reference sequence). Full variable domain (outside the CDR3, taken from reference TRBV11-1 and TRBJ2-1): EAEVAQSPRYKITEKSQAVAFWCDPISGHATLYWYRQILGQGPELLVQFQDESVVDDSQLPKDRFSAERLKGVDSTLKIQPAELGDSAMYLCASSLAAGDYNEQFFGPGTRLTVL.

The chain recombines TRBV21-1 with TRBJ2-1; the D call TRBD2 from the table was never checked on the DNA. TRBV21-1 counts as a pseudogene. CDR3 length: 15 amino acids. DNA of the CDR3: TGTGCCAGCAGCAAATTTGCGGGAGGGCCCAATGAGCAGTTCTTC. Protein sequence: CASSKFAGGPNEQFF.

The gene calls are TRBV6-5 and TRBJ1-1; D ambiguous. Per germline, CDR1 MNHEY and CDR2 SVGAGI. Between the trimmed V and J ends, which lost 8 bases and 0 bases, there was a span of 7 bases. There are 12 residues in the CDR3. The CDR3 nucleotides read TGTGCCAGCTTCTTCCTGAACACTGAAGCTTTCTTT. Amino acids: CASFFLNTEAFF.

V and J are TRBV29-1 and TRBJ1-2; 7 nucleotides align to TRBD1. The V segment lost 2 bases and the J segment 4 bases; nucleotides outside the gene matches: 13. The CDR3 spans 16 residues. Germline V gene sequence: CDR1 SQVTM, CDR2 ANQGSEA. The CDR3 DNA reads TGCAGCGTTGAACTAACCGGGACAGCCTTTTCCTATGGCTACACCTTC. Translating it yields CSVELTGTAFSYGYTF.

The V and J genes are TRBV27 and TRBJ2-7; the D gene is possibly TRBD2 (5 bases). V was cut by 8 bases and J by 6 bases, with 20 bases left in between. The CDR3 contains 14 residues. Germline assignment: CDR1 MNHEY and CDR2 SMNVEV (reference sequence). CDR3 region: CASSVGLLVGEQYF. CDR3 coding DNA: TGTGCCAGCTCGGTTGGACTCCTGGTGGGCGAGCAGTACTTC.

V is TRBV9 and J is TRBJ2-1, with a possible D match to TRBD2 (5 bases). V was pared by 4 bases and J by 0 bases, with 17 bases between. The germline CDR1 and CDR2 sequences are SGDLS and YYNGEE. This CDR3 spans 17 amino acids. For the CDR3, the DNA is TGTGCCAGCAGCCCACGCCGACTACCCAGCTCCTACAATGAGCAGTTCTTC. Protein product: CASSPRRLPSSYNEQFF.

The CDR3 loop reads CASSLRTRSYKNIQYF. CDR3 DNA: TGTGCCAGCAGCTTAAGGACACGCTCATATAAAAACATTCAGTACTTC. The chain has TRBV11-2 and TRBJ2-4, with a weak D call TRBD1 (5 bases). This CDR3 is built from 16 residues. CDR1 and CDR2 (germline): SGHAT, FQNNGV. V was trimmed by 2 bases and J by 4 bases, leaving 15 bases between them.

This clone was counted a single time. The CDR3 reads CASSHEGGTYNEQFF. CDR3 in DNA: TGTGCCAGCAGCCACGAAGGCGGGACCTACAATGAGCAGTTCTTC. The chain uses TRBV9 and TRBJ2-1; TRBD2 is a possible D gene (6 bases). Per germline, CDR1 SGDLS and CDR2 YYNGEE. V was shortened by 4 bases and J by 2 bases, with 13 bases between the two germline ends. This CDR3 has 15 amino acids.

The chain combines TRBV6-6 with TRBJ2-7, with 7 bases matching TRBD2. The germline CDR1 and CDR2 sequences are MNHNY and SVGAGI (reference sequence). The V and J ends lost 5 bases and 1 base, in that order; junction bases with no gene match: 11. The CDR3 spans 16 residues. The CDR3 coding sequence is TGTGCCAGCAGTCCTCTATGGCCTAGCGGATCCTACGAGCAGTACTTC. Translation gives CASSPLWPSGSYEQYF.

The chain carries TRBV4-1 and TRBJ2-7; 9 bases map to TRBD1. Looked up from germline, CDR1 is MGHRA and CDR2 is YSYEKL. Germline trimming cut 0 bases from V and 0 bases from J; bases unmatched to any gene: 21. CDR3 length: 22 residues. CDR3 residues: CASSQDYAVTGGRLGASYEQYF. As DNA, the CDR3 is TGCGCCAGCAGCCAAGATTACGCTGTGACAGGGGGTCGACTAGGGGCCTCCTACGAGCAGTACTTC.

This chain joins TRBV4-2 and TRBJ1-4; no definite D call. The V end was cut by 0 bases, the J end by 5 bases, with 7 bases between. CDR1 LGHNA and CDR2 YNFKEQ come from the germline V gene. The CDR3 loop spans 14 amino acids. CDR3 sequence (DNA): TGTGCCAGCAGCCAAGAAGCCTTAAATGAAAAACTGTTTTTT. Translated, it gives CASSQEALNEKLFF.

With respect to this clone: The sample contains more than one DNA sequence encoding this CDR3. The chain uses TRBV10-3 and TRBJ1-4; 9 bases agree with TRBD1. Germline trimming cut 3 bases from V and 5 bases from J; bases unmatched to any gene: 4. The germline V gene encodes CDR1 ENHRY and CDR2 SYGVKD. The CDR3 covers 15 residues. CDR3 sequence: CAISETGTGNEKLFF. As DNA, the CDR3 is TGTGCCATCAGTGAAACCGGGACAGGGAATGAAAAACTGTTTTTT.

This rearrangement joins TRBV27 to TRBJ2-7; 11 positions agree with TRBD2. V lost 6 bases, J lost 4 bases, and 2 bases stayed unmatched. Germline V gene lookup returns CDR1 MNHEY and CDR2 SMNVEV (reference sequence). The length of the CDR3 is 13 residues. CDR3 region: CASRTSGNYEQYF. DNA for the CDR3: TGTGCCAGCAGGACTAGCGGGAATTACGAGCAGTACTTC.

V usage is TRBV28 and J usage is TRBJ2-3, with D uncertain. The CDR3 covers 12 residues. The V end lost 6 bases, the J end lost 2 bases, and 6 bases lay between the germline ends. The germline gives CDR1 MDHEN, CDR2 SYDVKM. The chain's CDR3 is CASRAFTDTQYF. CDR3 nucleotides: TGTGCCAGCAGGGCCTTCACAGATACGCAGTATTTT.

This clone was seen only once. The chain has TRBV21-1 and TRBJ1-1. TRBV21-1 is a pseudogene locus. This CDR3 region has 15 residues. The CDR3 DNA reads TGTGCCAGCAGCAAAGGGGGACTCTTGAACACTGAAGCTTTCTTT. This gives the protein CASSKGGLLNTEAFF.

This chain connects TRBV29-1 to TRBJ2-2; 7 bases agree with TRBD1. In germline, CDR1 is SQVTM, CDR2 ANQGSEA. The CDR3 covers 14 residues. The junction had 3 bases not matched to a gene; V was cut back by 5 bases and J by 0 bases. Here the CDR3 DNA reads TGCAGCGTTAGGGGACAGTCGAACACCGGGGAGCTGTTTTTT. Its translation is CSVRGQSNTGELFF.

The chain recombines TRBV30 with TRBJ1-1; D is unresolved. V was clipped by 3 bases and J by 4 bases, with 12 bases between them. The CDR3 runs to 13 residues. Germline V gives CDR1 GTSNPN, CDR2 SVGIG (reference sequence). The CDR3, as DNA: TGTGCCTGGAGGGGAAGGGCGGGCACTGAAGCTTTCTTT. It yields the protein CAWRGRAGTEAFF.

This clone appeared a single time. This chain uses TRBV5-5 with TRBJ1-1; TRBD1 might be the D (6 bases). The germline CDR1 and CDR2 sequences are SGHKS and YYEKEE (reference sequence). V lost 3 bases to trimming and J lost 6 bases, with 12 bases between them. This CDR3 spans 13 amino acids. This chain's CDR3 is CASSWGQPAEAFF. CDR3 in DNA: TGTGCCAGCAGCTGGGGACAACCAGCTGAAGCTTTCTTT.

The chain carries TRBV7-9 and TRBJ2-5, with 7 positions matching TRBD1. The V gene's germline CDR1 is SEHNR and CDR2 FQNEAQ (reference sequence). The CDR3 extends over 15 amino acids. After removal of 5 bases from V and 0 bases from J, the junction contained 6 bases not matched to a gene. This CDR3 reads CASSLIDRDQETQYF. The CDR3 DNA is TGTGCCAGCAGCCTAATAGACAGGGACCAAGAGACCCAGTACTTC. Full variable domain (missing parts from reference TRBV7-9 and TRBJ2-5): DTGVSQNPRHKITKRGQNVTFRCDPISEHNRLYWYRQTLGQGPEFLTYFQNEAQLEKSRLLSDRFSAERPKGSFSTLEIQRTEQGDSAMYLCASSLIDRDQETQYFGPGTRLLVL.

This rearrangement joins TRBV7-6 to TRBJ2-2, with D uncertain. The CDR3 runs 13 residues. CDR1 SGHVS and CDR2 FNYEAQ come from the germline V gene. V lost 0 bases, J lost 5 bases, and 4 bases lay in between. This chain's CDR3 is CASSLARTGELFF. The CDR3, as DNA: TGTGCCAGCAGCTTAGCTCGGACCGGGGAGCTGTTTTTT.

The rearrangement uses TRBV5-4 and TRBJ2-7; unclear D gene. The CDR3 totals 11 residues. V lost 3 bases and J 7 bases, leaving 8 bases between the germline ends. Per the germline V gene, CDR1 is SGHNT and CDR2 is YYREEE (reference sequence). The CDR3, as DNA: TGTGCCAGCAGCTCATCCGGTGAGCAGTACTTC. It encodes CASSSSGEQYF. Using reference TRBV5-4 and TRBJ2-7 for the parts outside the CDR3, the full variable domain is ETGVTQSPTHLIKTRGQQVTLRCSSQSGHNTVSWYQQALGQGPQFIFQYYREEENGRGNFPPRFSGLQFPNYSSELNVNALELDDSALYLCASSSSGEQYFGPGTRLTVT.

V usage is TRBV28 and J usage is TRBJ2-7; the match to TRBD2 covers 15 bases. The V and J ends lost 4 bases and 7 bases, in that order; junction bases with no gene match: 8. This CDR3 spans 16 amino acids. Germline CDR1 and CDR2: MDHEN and SYDVKM. The CDR3: CASSSYGTSGRLEQYF. CDR3 coding DNA: TGTGCCAGCAGTTCATACGGGACTAGCGGGAGGTTGGAGCAGTACTTC.

This rearrangement joins TRBV2 to TRBJ2-7; 7 nucleotides match TRBD1. J lost 3 bases, V lost 3 bases, and 5 bases had no gene match. The CDR3 contains 14 residues. The germline V gene encodes CDR1 SNHLY and CDR2 FYNNEI. The CDR3 here is CASSEGQPFYEQYF. The DNA for the CDR3 is TGTGCCAGCAGTGAGGGACAGCCATTCTACGAGCAGTACTTC.

V gene TRBV15 combines with J gene TRBJ2-5, with TRBD2 identical over 7 bases. After removal of 0 bases from V and 5 bases from J, the junction contained 6 bases not matched to a gene. Germline values: CDR1 LNHNV, CDR2 YYDKDF (reference sequence). The CDR3 sequence is 15 residues long. The CDR3: CATSRDKLATETQYF. In nucleotides, the CDR3 is TGTGCCACCAGCAGAGATAAACTAGCGACCGAGACCCAGTACTTC.

The genes are TRBV7-6 and TRBJ1-5; TRBD1 is a possible D gene (5 bases). Germline CDR1 reads SGHVS; CDR2 reads FNYEAQ. This CDR3 spans 13 amino acids. Deletions cut 3 bases from V and 4 bases from J, with 7 bases between. DNA of the CDR3: TGTGCCAGCAGCTTCGGGGGGAATCAGCCCCAGCATTTT. Translated, it gives CASSFGGNQPQHF.